This entry is about one T cell receptor (beta chain). These data belong to a study of blood T cell repertoires in COVID-19. At the level of the study: From the United States, Italy and Spain came samples of acute and convalescent COVID-19. PBMCs, B-cell-depleted T cells, or T cells were the source of the cDNA or gDNA that made up the material.

Original methodology: From reference gene primer amplification, estimates of nucleated cell counts were derived. Repertoires were generated with immunoSEQ multiplex PCR, while TCRdb's copy carries only in-frame clones and drops some. The V and J calls and clone size were taken over from that table, and D and trimming were inferred from the DNA. The sample lists fewer than 140,000 clones; 71% were seen once. CDR3 length: 18 residues. Germline V gene lookup returns CDR1 GTSNPN and CDR2 SVGIG (reference sequence). The J segment lost 0 bases and the V segment lost 1 base, leaving 9 bases of the junction unmatched.

This TCR came from a human donor with acute or convalescent COVID-19. The donor label of this sample is uncertain. J is TRBJ1-6 and V is TRBV30; 7 bases are a match to TRBD1. Sequencing was performed on peripheral blood. CDR3 residues: CAWSEEGGVGSYNSPLHF. CDR3 nucleotide sequence: TGTGCCTGGAGTGAGGAAGGGGGCGTAGGCTCCTATAATTCACCCCTCCACTTT. The whole variable domain, filled in from reference TRBV30 and TRBJ1-6, reads SQTIHQWPATLVQPVGSPLSLECTVEGTSNPNLYWYRQAAGRGLQLLFYSVGIGQISSEVPQNLSASRPQDRQFILSSKKLLLSDSGFYLCAWSEEGGVGSYNSPLHFGNGTRLTVT.